This TCR beta chain derives from a study of blood T cell repertoires in COVID-19. About the research overall: Samples came from the United States, Italy and Spain, spanning acute and convalescent COVID-19.

Per the original methods: Amplified reference gene primers provided the basis for estimating nucleated cell counts. Measured with immunoSEQ multiplex PCR; TCRdb has only the in-frame clones, and not every one. The V and J calls and clone size are taken from that table; D and trimming were inferred from the DNA. The repertoire holds about 230,000 clones, with around 78% as singletons. The TCR sequence derives from a woman aged 70 to 79 with active or convalescent COVID-19. The source material was peripheral blood.

This CDR3 is CASSSNYNRVPPYGYTF. DNA for the CDR3: TGTGCCAGCAGCTCAAACTATAACAGGGTTCCCCCCTATGGCTACACCTTC. The chain uses TRBV13 and TRBJ1-2, with a weak D call TRBD1 (6 bases). CDR3 size: 17 residues. V gave up 4 bases and J gave up 4 bases, with 22 bases separating them. Germline assignment: CDR1 PRHDT and CDR2 FYEKMQ (reference sequence).